The 28 T cell receptor beta chains below were found in one sample sequenced in a study of cytomegalovirus exposure and HLA in healthy donors. Primers: 60 Vbeta forward and 13 Jbeta reverse. Assay: immunoSEQ multiplex PCR; the TCRdb copy retains only in-frame clones and omits some. This sample has around 150,000 clones, with 66% found just once. Sequenced: PBMCs. Every receptor here comes from a woman aged 60 to 75 in good health and CMV-seronegative.

V gene TRBV5-4 combines with J gene TRBJ2-3; D call uncertain. The CDR3 runs to 12 residues. Trimming took off 2 bases at V and 2 bases at J, with 3 bases between the two ends. Germline CDR1 reads SGHNT; CDR2 reads YYREEE (reference sequence). CDR3 protein: CASSFNTDTQYF. DNA for the CDR3: TGTGCCAGCAGCTTCAACACAGATACGCAGTATTTT.

This chain uses TRBV9 with TRBJ2-7, with a tentative D call TRBD1 (5 bases). Per the germline V gene, CDR1 is SGDLS and CDR2 is YYNGEE. CDR3 length equals 15 residues. The ends were cut back, 0 bases at V and 1 base at J, with 11 bases in the middle. The CDR3 nucleotides are TGTGCCAGCAGCGTAGACGGTGCAGGGTCCTACGAGCAGTACTTC. This codes for CASSVDGAGSYEQYF.

The chain uses TRBV6-1 and TRBJ2-5; D gene uncertain. The DNA end favors TRBJ2-7, so the J call may be wrong. The CDR3 runs to 13 residues. Germline CDR1 and CDR2: MNHNS and SASEGT. CDR3 sequence reads: CASSTEATYEQYF. The CDR3 bases are TGTGCCAGCAGTACTGAAGCCACCTACGAGCAGTACTTC.

The chain joins TRBV9 to TRBJ2-3; possibly TRBD2 for D (6 bases). V was pared by 2 bases and J by 3 bases, with 13 bases between. Germline CDR1 and CDR2: SGDLS and YYNGEE. The CDR3 has 15 amino acids. CDR3 DNA: TGTGCCAGCAGCGTCGGGGGAGTCTGGACAGATACGCAGTATTTT. This gives the protein CASSVGGVWTDTQYF.

Notes on this clone: Distinct nucleotide sequences in the sample also encode this CDR3. The chain couples TRBV7-9 to TRBJ1-1; tentatively, D is TRBD1 (5 bases). Between the trimmed V and J ends, which lost 1 base and 5 bases, there was a span of 11 bases. This CDR3 is 14 amino acids long. CDR1 and CDR2 (germline): SEHNR, FQNEAQ (reference sequence). This CDR3 is CASSLGWGGTEAFF. The CDR3 nucleotides are TGTGCCAGCAGCTTAGGTTGGGGGGGTACTGAAGCTTTCTTT.

This chain links TRBV10-2 with TRBJ2-7; D gene ambiguous. The CDR3 length is 12 residues. V lost 6 bases, J lost 7 bases, and 13 bases lay in between. Germline V gene data show CDR1 as WSHSY and CDR2 as SAAADI. The CDR3 nucleotides are TGCGCCAGCAGCCCGCAGGATTGGGAGCAGTACTTC. This codes for CASSPQDWEQYF.

V usage is TRBV2 and J usage is TRBJ2-1; 7 bases agree with TRBD2. Per the germline V gene, CDR1 is SNHLY and CDR2 is FYNNEI. The CDR3 sequence is 14 residues long. Unmatched junction bases numbered 2, after V lost 4 bases and J lost 2 bases. The CDR3 region has the DNA TGTGCCAGCAGTGCGGGAGGTCCCTACAATGAGCAGTTCTTC. This codes for CASSAGGPYNEQFF.

V is TRBV7-2 and J is TRBJ2-2, with 8 bases identical to TRBD2. This CDR3 has 15 amino acids. Per the germline V gene, CDR1 is SGHTA and CDR2 is FQGNSA. Trimming cost V 6 bases and J 5 bases; bases outside gene matches: 8. CDR3 DNA sequence: TGTGCCAGCAGACAGAGAGCGGGGGAGACCGGGGAGCTGTTTTTT. This encodes CASRQRAGETGELFF.

The rearrangement uses TRBV28 and TRBJ2-1; 7 bases fit TRBD2. This CDR3 is built from 15 residues. Looked up from germline, CDR1 is MDHEN and CDR2 is SYDVKM. V dropped 5 bases and J dropped 6; count of bases not matched to a gene: 10. CDR3 coding DNA: TGTGCCAGCAGTCCGAGGACTAGTAAAGGCAATGAGCAGTTCTTC. Its protein is CASSPRTSKGNEQFF.

This rearrangement joins TRBV9 to TRBJ2-1; TRBD2 aligns across 8 bases. Germline assignment: CDR1 SGDLS and CDR2 YYNGEE. The CDR3 is made up of 16 amino acids. J was trimmed by 7 bases and V by 0 bases; bases with no gene match: 9. CDR3 nucleotides: TGTGCCAGCAGCGTAGATCCGGGACTAGTTAGGAATGAGCAGTTCTTC. Its protein is CASSVDPGLVRNEQFF.

V is TRBV19 and J is TRBJ2-7, with 7 positions matching TRBD1. There are 15 residues in the CDR3. The trim removed 7 bases at V and 5 bases at J, leaving 14 bases unmatched. Looked up from germline, CDR1 is LNHDA and CDR2 is SQIVND (reference sequence). The CDR3 protein is CASTPGGTAGNEQYF. The CDR3, as DNA: TGTGCCAGTACCCCGGGTGGGACAGCCGGAAACGAGCAGTACTTC.

This clone was observed a handful of times. The chain carries TRBV9 and TRBJ2-2; TRBD2 matches 8 bases. V was pared by 0 bases and J by 6 bases, with 4 bases of the junction left unmatched. The germline CDR1 and CDR2 sequences are SGDLS and YYNGEE. CDR3 length: 15 residues. CDR3 in amino acids: CASSVATGGAGELFF. CDR3 coding DNA: TGTGCCAGCAGCGTAGCTACGGGAGGGGCCGGGGAGCTGTTTTTT. The variable domain in full, completed from reference TRBV9 and TRBJ2-2, reads DSGVTQTPKHLITATGQRVTLRCSPRSGDLSVYWYQQSLDQGLQFLIQYYNGEERAKGNILERFSAQQFPDLHSELNLSSLELGDSALYFCASSVATGGAGELFFGEGSRLTVL.

The chain employs TRBV29-1 and TRBJ1-2; D is uncertain. Germline V gives CDR1 SQVTM, CDR2 ANQGSEA. This CDR3 comprises 12 residues. The V and J ends lost 4 bases and 0 bases respectively, with 6 bases between them. The CDR3 bases are TGCAGCGTTGGCAGGACTAACTATGGCTACACCTTC. Its protein product is CSVGRTNYGYTF.

V gene TRBV6-5 combines with J gene TRBJ1-1; D call uncertain. This CDR3 comprises 14 residues. CDR1 is MNHEY, CDR2 SVGAGI, per germline. V lost 6 bases and J 4 bases, leaving 15 bases between the germline ends. CDR3 in amino acids: CASRARTGSTEAFF. The CDR3 nucleotides read TGTGCCAGCAGAGCCCGGACGGGGAGCACTGAAGCTTTCTTT.

This clone is deemed medium-sized (0.01 to 0.1%). This chain uses TRBV4-2 with TRBJ2-2, with 11 positions matching TRBD2. This CDR3 contains 16 residues. Germline V gene data show CDR1 as LGHNA and CDR2 as YNFKEQ. V trimming: 3 bases; J trimming: 3 bases; junction bases outside the gene matches: 3. CDR3 sequence (DNA): TGTGCCAGCAGCCATCCACTAGCGGGAGACACCGGGGAGCTGTTTTTT. It translates to CASSHPLAGDTGELFF.

This chain uses TRBV2 with TRBJ2-3; D unresolved. The CDR3 is 16 amino acids. V dropped 1 base and J dropped 0 bases, with 11 bases sitting between them. Germline CDR1 SNHLY, CDR2 FYNNEI. CDR3: CASSEGALISTDTQYF. The CDR3 DNA is TGTGCCAGCAGTGAAGGGGCTCTCATCAGCACAGATACGCAGTATTTT.

For the CDR3, the DNA is TGTGCCAGTAGTTCGCAGGGATCCTACAATGAGCAGTTCTTC. This sequence encodes CASSSQGSYNEQFF. The rearrangement links TRBV19 to TRBJ2-1; weak D call: TRBD1 (5 bases). V lost 5 bases and J lost 1, with 9 bases in between. The CDR3 sequence is 14 residues long. Per the germline V gene, CDR1 is LNHDA and CDR2 is SQIVND (reference sequence).

V gene TRBV5-4 combines with J gene TRBJ2-3, with a weak D call TRBD2 (6 bases). CDR3 length equals 14 residues. V was cut by 3 bases and J by 3 bases, with 11 bases left in between. Germline assignment: CDR1 SGHNT and CDR2 YYREEE (reference sequence). As DNA, the CDR3 is TGTGCCAGCAGCTCCCGGGACTCGACAGATACGCAGTATTTT. As protein: CASSSRDSTDTQYF.

The chain joins TRBV9 to TRBJ1-3; possibly TRBD1 for D (6 bases). CDR1 and CDR2 (germline): SGDLS, YYNGEE. V was shortened by 4 bases and J by 4 bases, with 15 bases between the two germline ends. The CDR3 contains 15 residues. This CDR3 is CASSPNRVDGNTIYF. The CDR3 DNA sequence: TGTGCCAGCAGCCCTAACAGGGTAGACGGAAACACCATATATTTT.

The chain couples TRBV10-1 to TRBJ2-3, with 10 bases that match TRBD2. The germline CDR1 and CDR2 sequences are WNHNN and SYGVQD (reference sequence). The CDR3 runs to 16 residues. The V and J ends lost 7 bases and 4 bases, in that order; junction bases with no gene match: 11. The CDR3 is CASIRRAGGRADTQYF. The CDR3 DNA reads TGCGCCAGCATCAGGAGAGCGGGGGGGCGGGCAGATACGCAGTATTTT.

This chain joins TRBV5-1 and TRBJ1-1; 11 nucleotides agree with TRBD1. The trim removed 3 bases at V and 3 bases at J, leaving 7 bases unmatched. There are 16 residues in the CDR3. In germline, CDR1 is SGHRS, CDR2 YFSETQ. CDR3 loop: CASSWGGTGGHTEAFF. For the CDR3, the DNA is TGCGCCAGCAGCTGGGGCGGGACAGGGGGGCACACTGAAGCTTTCTTT.

J is TRBJ2-1 and V is TRBV10-3; TRBD2 matches at 8 bases. The CDR3 runs to 15 residues. The V gene's germline CDR1 is ENHRY and CDR2 SYGVKD. Losses at the gene ends were 7 bases for V and 8 bases for J; bases not matched to a gene: 13. Here the CDR3 reads CAITTSGLELDEQFF. Written as DNA, the CDR3 is TGTGCCATCACAACTAGCGGTCTAGAATTGGATGAGCAGTTCTTC.

The V and J genes are TRBV19 and TRBJ1-5; D possibly corresponds to TRBD1 (5 bases). Trimming left V 6 bases short and J 0 bases short, with 12 bases between. The germline gives CDR1 LNHDA, CDR2 SQIVND (reference sequence). This CDR3 has 15 residues. DNA for the CDR3: TGTGCCAGTAGCCTCCTCCAGGGTAGCAATCAGCCCCAGCATTTT. It yields the protein CASSLLQGSNQPQHF.

The chain employs TRBV6-6 and TRBJ1-4; no clear D gene. This CDR3 region has 14 residues. Per germline, CDR1 MNHNY and CDR2 SVGAGI (reference sequence). V was trimmed by 5 bases and J by 2 bases, leaving 9 bases between them. CDR3 coding DNA: TGTGCCAGCAGTCTTCCGGGTACTAATGAAAAACTGTTTTTT. Translation: CASSLPGTNEKLFF.

The gene calls are TRBV9 and TRBJ2-2; weak D call: TRBD1 (6 bases). The ends were cut back, 3 bases at V and 4 bases at J, with 10 bases in the middle. This CDR3 contains 14 residues. Per germline, CDR1 SGDLS and CDR2 YYNGEE. CDR3 sequence (DNA): TGTGCCAGCAGCGGAACAGGGAGCACCGGGGAGCTGTTTTTT. Translation gives CASSGTGSTGELFF.

About this clone: A junction boundary mismatches the germline segment, possibly from a read error. The chain employs TRBV27 and TRBJ2-7; 7 bases are shared with TRBD1. The germline gives CDR1 MNHEY, CDR2 SMNVEV (reference sequence). The CDR3 runs 14 residues. The CDR3 loop reads CASSFRGQPYKQYF. CDR3 bases: TGTGCCAGCAGTTTTAGGGGGCAACCCTACAAGCAGTACTTC.

The chain links TRBV13 to TRBJ2-5, with 8 nucleotides matching TRBD2. Trimming took 5 bases from V and 7 from J; bases not matched to a gene: 12. Looked up from germline, CDR1 is PRHDT and CDR2 is FYEKMQ (reference sequence). The CDR3 covers 15 residues. The CDR3 DNA is TGTGCCAGCAGCGCCCCGGGGGGGGCCGGGGGGACCCAGTACTTC. Its translation: CASSAPGGAGGTQYF.

This clone came up a few times. The same CDR3 can be traced to other DNA sequences in this sample. The chain is built from TRBV9 and TRBJ2-1; D gene uncertain. Per the germline V gene, CDR1 is SGDLS and CDR2 is YYNGEE. V shed 0 bases and J shed 6 bases, with 10 bases lying between them. This CDR3 has 14 amino acids. As DNA, the CDR3 is TGTGCCAGCAGCGTAGGAGCAGGTGGCAATGAGCAGTTCTTC. As protein: CASSVGAGGNEQFF.